What follows are 21 T cell receptor beta chains derived from one specimen sequenced in a study of patients and donors after allogeneic stem cell transplantation. TCRdb analysed the RT-PCR reads with MiXCR anew, one entry per CDR3 protein. The sample lists about 160,000 distinct CDR3 sequences; approximately 40% were seen once. Sequencing was done on a sample of blood, either unsorted or a sorted T cell fraction (not recorded which). These receptor sequences come from a human donor who was either an allogeneic HSCT recipient or a stem cell or donor lymphocyte infusion donor (not recorded which). It is not recorded whose cells these are; they may come from a transplant donor.

The rearrangement links TRBV10-3 to TRBJ1-5, with D possibly matching TRBD1 (5 bases). Germline loops: CDR1 ENHRY, CDR2 SYGVKD. This CDR3 comprises 14 residues. V lost 2 bases, J lost 5 bases, and 10 bases lay in between. CDR3 region: CAISELGGYQPQHF. CDR3 DNA sequence: TGTGCCATCAGTGAGCTGGGGGGTTATCAGCCCCAGCATTTT.

This chain uses TRBV28 with TRBJ1-5; tentatively, D is TRBD1 (5 bases). The V and J ends lost 8 bases and 5 bases respectively, with 10 bases between them. Germline CDR1 is MDHEN and CDR2 is SYDVKM. The CDR3 is made up of 12 amino acids. The CDR3, as DNA: TGTGCCAGCGTGCAGGGCTATCAGCCCCAGCATTTT. Amino acid sequence: CASVQGYQPQHF.

V usage is TRBV4-1 and J usage is TRBJ2-7, with unresolved D. CDR3 length equals 13 residues. Trimming took off 1 base at V and 3 bases at J, with 7 bases between the two ends. Germline lookup yields CDR1 MGHRA and CDR2 YSYEKL. CDR3 coding DNA: TGCGCCAGCAGCCAAGGTGGGGTCTACGAGCAGTACTTC. This codes for CASSQGGVYEQYF.

This clonotype was seen a few times. The J gene is TRBJ1-1, the V gene TRBV12-3 or TRBV12-4; D remains ambiguous. This CDR3 has 12 amino acids. V was pared by 10 bases and J by 1 base, with 10 bases between. Here the CDR3 reads CATRQTNTEAFF. DNA for the CDR3: TGTGCCACCCGACAAACGAACACTGAAGCTTTCTTT.

The V call is TRBV12-3 or TRBV12-4, the J call TRBJ1-6; D possibly corresponds to TRBD1 (5 bases). The CDR3 contains 18 residues. The germline V and J ends were trimmed by 4 bases and 3 bases, with 19 bases remaining between them. This CDR3 reads CASSSLLDPTVYNSPLHF. CDR3 nucleotide sequence: TGTGCCAGCAGTTCCCTCCTCGACCCGACAGTCTATAATTCACCCCTCCACTTT.

This chain connects TRBV29-1 to TRBJ2-2, with TRBD1 as a possible D gene (5 bases). The CDR3 consists of 14 residues. Germline values: CDR1 SQVTM, CDR2 ANQGSEA. Trimming took off 4 bases at V and 0 bases at J, with 9 bases between the two ends. Written as DNA, the CDR3 is TGCAGCGTTGGAAGGGGCCCGAACACCGGGGAGCTGTTTTTT. This encodes CSVGRGPNTGELFF.

The J gene is TRBJ1-4, the V gene TRBV12-3 or TRBV12-4; 7 bases are a match to TRBD1. J lost 2 bases, V lost 5 bases, and 8 bases had no gene match. CDR3 length equals 16 residues. The CDR3 loop reads CASSQDRARTNEKLFF. The DNA for the CDR3 is TGTGCCAGCAGTCAAGACAGGGCTCGGACTAATGAAAAACTGTTTTTT.

In DNA form, the CDR3 reads TGCAGTGCCCTGAAGCCCCGGCCCTCAATCTCCTACAATGAGCAGTTCTTC. Its protein product is CSALKPRPSISYNEQFF. The chain has TRBV20-1 and TRBJ2-1; D not resolved. Trimming removed 6 bases from V and 0 bases from J, with 21 bases in between. Looked up from germline, CDR1 is DFQATT and CDR2 is SNEGSKA (reference sequence). The CDR3 has 17 residues.

This clonotype was observed a handful of times. The chain has TRBV28 and TRBJ1-1; D gene ambiguous. Germline CDR1 reads MDHEN; CDR2 reads SYDVKM. With 5 bases removed from V and 0 bases from J, the gap between germline ends came to 16 bases. The CDR3 covers 16 residues. In DNA, the CDR3 is TGTGCCAGCAGTCCCCAACCGCCGACGGTGAACACTGAAGCTTTCTTT. This translates into CASSPQPPTVNTEAFF. The full variable domain, rest sourced from reference TRBV28 and TRBJ1-1, is DVKVTQSSRYLVKRTGEKVFLECVQDMDHENMFWYRQDPGLGLRLIYFSYDVKMKEKGDIPEGYSVSREKKERFSLILESASTNQTSMYLCASSPQPPTVNTEAFFGQGTRLTVV.

This clonotype has a handful of counts. V gene TRBV18 combines with J gene TRBJ2-3; 12 nucleotides agree with TRBD2. The CDR3 spans 19 residues. CDR1 KGHSH and CDR2 LQKENI come from the germline V gene. V lost 0 bases and J lost 4; bases outside the gene matches: 11. The CDR3 DNA sequence: TGTGCCAGCTCACCACCGATGCTAGCGGGGGGGCCTCCGTCAGATACGCAGTATTTT. The encoded protein is CASSPPMLAGGPPSDTQYF.

This clonotype was counted at least ten times. The gene calls are TRBV12-3 or TRBV12-4 and TRBJ1-4; tentative D call: TRBD1 (6 bases). V shed 4 bases and J shed 12 bases, with 15 bases lying between them. This CDR3 has 13 amino acids. The CDR3 protein is CASSWDTRRELFF. CDR3 nucleotide sequence: TGTGCCAGCAGTTGGGACACCCGGCGTGAACTGTTTTTT.

The rearrangement links TRBV20-1 to TRBJ1-6, with 7 bases that match TRBD1. From germline, CDR1 is DFQATT and CDR2 SNEGSKA (reference sequence). The V segment lost 5 bases and the J segment 6 bases; nucleotides outside the gene matches: 10. This CDR3 has 15 amino acids. CDR3 bases: TGCAGTGCTCGAAGGCCGGGACAGCCTAATTCACCCCTCCACTTT. Protein sequence: CSARRPGQPNSPLHF.

The chain employs TRBV7-9 and TRBJ1-5; 9 nucleotides line up with TRBD1. The CDR3 consists of 16 residues. J was trimmed by 1 base and V by 6 bases; bases with no gene match: 7. Germline loops: CDR1 SEHNR, CDR2 FQNEAQ (reference sequence). The CDR3 DNA reads TGTGCCAGCAGGGCCTCCGGGACAGGGAGCAATCAGCCCCAGCATTTT. Translation: CASRASGTGSNQPQHF.

This clonotype was seen a single time. This sequence joins TRBV7-3 and TRBJ2-1; D gene ambiguous. The V gene's germline CDR1 is SGHTA and CDR2 FQGTGA. Trimming left V 8 bases short and J 3 bases short, with 11 bases between. CDR3 length equals 13 residues. The CDR3 here is CASVDPFYNEQFF. CDR3 coding DNA: TGTGCCAGCGTCGACCCTTTCTACAATGAGCAGTTCTTC.

The chain carries TRBV6-6 and TRBJ1-3; D not resolved. The germline CDR1 and CDR2 sequences are MNHNY and SVGAGI (reference sequence). Trimming took 2 bases from V and 7 from J, leaving 3 bases between them. There are 11 residues in the CDR3. CDR3 loop: CASSYVNTIYF. The CDR3 DNA follows: TGTGCCAGCAGTTACGTGAACACCATATATTTT.

Only a few counts were recorded for this clonotype. J is TRBJ1-2 and V is TRBV6-6; D gene uncertain. V lost 6 bases and J lost 0, with 20 bases in between. CDR3 size: 17 residues. The germline CDR1 and CDR2 sequences are MNHNY and SVGAGI (reference sequence). In DNA form, the CDR3 reads TGTGCCAGCAGGGGAACCGGAGTCCTAGTAGCTAACTATGGCTACACCTTC. The encoded protein is CASRGTGVLVANYGYTF.

This clonotype appeared a few times. The V and J genes are TRBV27 and TRBJ2-1, with D unresolved. The CDR3 runs to 14 residues. Germline V gene sequence: CDR1 MNHEY, CDR2 SMNVEV (reference sequence). With 3 bases removed from V and 5 bases from J, the gap between germline ends came to 11 bases. The CDR3 reads CASSLPDRHNEQFF. DNA for the CDR3: TGTGCCAGCAGTTTGCCAGACCGCCACAATGAGCAGTTCTTC.

The rearrangement uses TRBV7-2 and TRBJ2-3; the D gene is possibly TRBD2 (6 bases). Germline CDR1 and CDR2: SGHTA and FQGNSA. CDR3 size: 12 residues. Trimming pared 5 bases from V and 10 bases from J, leaving 13 bases between. The CDR3 nucleotides read TGTGCCAGCAGCGTAACAGGAGGGGCGCAGTATTTT. Residues: CASSVTGGAQYF.

The chain recombines TRBV4-3 with TRBJ1-4; unclear D gene. This CDR3 has 15 amino acids. From germline, CDR1 is LGHNA and CDR2 YSLEER. Between the trimmed V and J ends, which lost 1 base and 0 bases, there was a span of 6 bases. Here the CDR3 reads CASSQGGATNEKLFF. CDR3 bases: TGCGCCAGCAGCCAAGGGGGAGCAACTAATGAAAAACTGTTTTTT.

The sample holds a few counts of this clonotype. The chain carries TRBV20-1 and TRBJ1-5, with 8 bases that match TRBD1. The CDR3 is 13 residues long. CDR1 and CDR2 (germline): DFQATT, SNEGSKA (reference sequence). V was pared by 3 bases and J by 4 bases, with 2 bases of the junction left unmatched. The CDR3 is CSASWTGNQPQHF. In nucleotides, the CDR3 is TGCAGTGCTAGTTGGACAGGGAATCAGCCCCAGCATTTT.

The genes are TRBV20-1 and TRBJ2-7; 10 bases match TRBD2. The length of the CDR3 is 14 residues. Germline-derived CDR1 and CDR2 are DFQATT and SNEGSKA (reference sequence). The trim removed 5 bases at V and 0 bases at J, leaving 4 bases unmatched. CDR3 sequence: CSALAGGFSYEQYF. DNA for the CDR3: TGCAGTGCTTTAGCGGGGGGATTCTCCTACGAGCAGTACTTC.